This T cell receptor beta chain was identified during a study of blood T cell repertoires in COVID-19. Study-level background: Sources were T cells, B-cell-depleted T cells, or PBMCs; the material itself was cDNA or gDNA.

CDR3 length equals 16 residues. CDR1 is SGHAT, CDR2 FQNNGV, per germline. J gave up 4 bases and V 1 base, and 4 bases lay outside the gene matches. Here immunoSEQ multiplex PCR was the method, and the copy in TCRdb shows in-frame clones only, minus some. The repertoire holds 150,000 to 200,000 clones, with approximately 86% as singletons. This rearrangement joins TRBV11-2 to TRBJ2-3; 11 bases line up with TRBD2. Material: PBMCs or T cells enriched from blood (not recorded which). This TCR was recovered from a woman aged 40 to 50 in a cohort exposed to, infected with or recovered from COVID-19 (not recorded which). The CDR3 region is CASSLGWGLAADTQYF. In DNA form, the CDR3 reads TGTGCCAGCAGCTTAGGTTGGGGACTAGCGGCAGATACGCAGTATTTT.